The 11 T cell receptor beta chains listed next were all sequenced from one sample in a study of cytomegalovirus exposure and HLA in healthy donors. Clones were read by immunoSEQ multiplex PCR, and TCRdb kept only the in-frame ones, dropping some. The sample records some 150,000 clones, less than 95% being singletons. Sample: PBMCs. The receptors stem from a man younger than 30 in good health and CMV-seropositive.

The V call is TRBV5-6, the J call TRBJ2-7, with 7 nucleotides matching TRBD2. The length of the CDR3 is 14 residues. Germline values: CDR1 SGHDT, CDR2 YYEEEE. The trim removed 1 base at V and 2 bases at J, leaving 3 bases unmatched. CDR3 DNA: TGTGCCAGCAGCTTGACTAGCGAGACCTACGAGCAGTACTTC. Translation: CASSLTSETYEQYF. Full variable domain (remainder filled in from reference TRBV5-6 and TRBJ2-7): DAGVTQSPTHLIKTRGQQVTLRCSPKSGHDTVSWYQQALGQGPQFIFQYYEEEERQRGNFPDRFSGHQFPNYSSELNVNALLLGDSALYLCASSLTSETYEQYFGPGTRLTVT.

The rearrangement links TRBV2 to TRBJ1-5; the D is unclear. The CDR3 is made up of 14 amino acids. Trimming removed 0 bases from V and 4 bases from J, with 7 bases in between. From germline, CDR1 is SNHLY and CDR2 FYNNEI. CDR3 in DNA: TGTGCCAGCAGTGAAGCGAGCGGGAATCAGCCCCAGCATTTT. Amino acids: CASSEASGNQPQHF.

This CDR3 reads CATSRDLKKGKNHEQYF. CDR3 coding DNA: TGTGCCACCAGCAGAGATCTGAAGAAGGGGAAGAACCACGAGCAGTACTTC. The V gene is TRBV15, the J gene TRBJ2-7, with a tentative D call TRBD1 (5 bases). V dropped 0 bases and J dropped 5 bases, with 20 bases sitting between them. Germline CDR1 LNHNV, CDR2 YYDKDF (reference sequence). The CDR3 consists of 17 residues.

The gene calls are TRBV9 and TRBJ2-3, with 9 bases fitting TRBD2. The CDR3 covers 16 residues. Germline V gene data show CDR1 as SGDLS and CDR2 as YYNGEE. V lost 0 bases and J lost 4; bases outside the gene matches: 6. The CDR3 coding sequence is TGTGCCAGCAGCGTAGGTCGAGCGGGAGGAGCAGATACGCAGTATTTT. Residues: CASSVGRAGGADTQYF.

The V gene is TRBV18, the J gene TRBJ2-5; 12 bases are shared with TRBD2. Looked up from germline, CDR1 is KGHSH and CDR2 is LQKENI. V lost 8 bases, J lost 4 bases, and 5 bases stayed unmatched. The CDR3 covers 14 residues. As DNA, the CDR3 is TGTGCCAGCACGACTAGCGGGAGATCAGAGACCCAGTACTTC. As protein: CASTTSGRSETQYF.

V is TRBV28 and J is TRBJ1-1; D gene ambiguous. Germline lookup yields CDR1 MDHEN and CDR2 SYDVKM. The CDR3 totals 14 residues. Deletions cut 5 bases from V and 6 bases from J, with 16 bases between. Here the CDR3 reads CASSIAGLRAEAFF. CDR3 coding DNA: TGTGCCAGCAGTATCGCAGGCCTGAGAGCTGAAGCTTTCTTT.

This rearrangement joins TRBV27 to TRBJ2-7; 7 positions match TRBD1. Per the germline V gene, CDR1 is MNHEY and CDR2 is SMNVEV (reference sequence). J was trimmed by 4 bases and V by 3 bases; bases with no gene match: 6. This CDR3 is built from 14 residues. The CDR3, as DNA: TGTGCCAGCAGTTTCCAAGACAGGGTTTACGAGCAGTACTTC. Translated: CASSFQDRVYEQYF.

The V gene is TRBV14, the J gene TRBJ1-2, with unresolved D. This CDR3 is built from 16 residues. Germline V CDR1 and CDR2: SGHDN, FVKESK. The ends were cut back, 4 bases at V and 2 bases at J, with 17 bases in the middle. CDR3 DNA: TGTGCCAGCAGCCCCCGGCCACAGCCATCCAACTATGGCTACACCTTC. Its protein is CASSPRPQPSNYGYTF.

The CDR3 region is CASSRLAGGNTGELFF. The CDR3 bases are TGCGCCAGCAGCCGACTAGCGGGAGGCAACACCGGGGAGCTGTTTTTT. This chain uses TRBV5-1 with TRBJ2-2, with 13 bases aligning to TRBD2. The CDR3 covers 16 residues. Germline V CDR1 and CDR2: SGHRS, YFSETQ. With V trimmed by 4 bases and J by 2 bases, 2 bases remained unmatched.

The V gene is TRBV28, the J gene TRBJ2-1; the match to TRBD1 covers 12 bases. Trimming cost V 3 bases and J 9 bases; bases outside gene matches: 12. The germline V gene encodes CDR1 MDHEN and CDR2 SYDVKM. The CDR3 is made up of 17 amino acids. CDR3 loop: CASSFGYRDRGPGEQFF. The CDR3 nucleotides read TGTGCCAGCAGTTTCGGATACCGGGACAGGGGGCCTGGTGAGCAGTTCTTC.

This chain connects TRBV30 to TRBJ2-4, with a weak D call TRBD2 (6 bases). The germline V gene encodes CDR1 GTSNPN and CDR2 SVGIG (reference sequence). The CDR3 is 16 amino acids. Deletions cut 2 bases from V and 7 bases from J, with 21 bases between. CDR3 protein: CAWSHRGTGNGNIQYF. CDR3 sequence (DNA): TGTGCCTGGAGTCACCGCGGGACTGGGAATGGGAACATTCAGTACTTC.